Below, one TCR beta chain is given with its context. Its antigen is not identified. This specimen belongs to a study of PD-L1 blockade in urothelial cancer. For the study at large: Researchers looked at the blood 3 weeks (second dose) and 6 weeks after treatment began. Study-wide points: Blood TCR clonality below the median before treatment was a predictor of better survival.

CDR1 is MDHEN, CDR2 SYDVKM, per germline. This CDR3 is 14 amino acids long. V was trimmed by 4 bases and J by 6 bases, leaving 13 bases between them. Time point given: pretreatment peripheral blood. TCRdb's copy holds only in-frame clones and misses some; the assay was immunoSEQ multiplex PCR. The sample consists of some 45,000 clones, 80% of them appearing once. Sequenced material: PBMCs, taken around atezolizumab (anti-PD-L1) treatment. The receptor's source is a man aged 55 to 70 with urothelial cancer. The chain employs TRBV28 and TRBJ1-5; D might be TRBD1 (5 bases). The CDR3 coding sequence is TGTGCCAGCAGTTCCGGGGGGGAGAGTCAGCCCCAGCATTTT. Translated, it gives CASSSGGESQPQHF.